A selection of T cell receptor beta chains follows, all from one sample in a study of blood T cell repertoires in COVID-19. Produced via immunoSEQ multiplex PCR; TCRdb's table is partial and in-frame only. The repertoire includes 390,000 or so clones, around 87% of them detected once, and approximately 9.3% sits in the top ten. The sample was PBMCs or T cells enriched from blood (not recorded which). These receptors were taken from a woman in her fifties or sixties who had recovered from COVID-19. The CDR3 runs from the conserved cysteine through the conserved F or W. The D gene is left open where the match is weak. Clone sizes are given selectively: once, few, many, or a class where the clone is expanded.

D	J	V	size	DNA	CDR3
TRBD1	TRBJ2-7	TRBV3-1/TRBV3-2	-	TGTGCCAGCAGCCGGGACAGGGGGGCGCGTGGGCAGTACTTC	CASSRDRGARGQYF
-	TRBJ1-4	TRBV11-2	-	TGTGCCAGCAGCTCCTCCCGGGGGGGGAATGAAAAACTGTTTTTT	CASSSSRGGNEKLFF
TRBD2	TRBJ2-5	TRBV23-1	medium-sized	TGCGCCAGCAGTCAAATAGCGGGGCAAGAGACCCAGTACTTC	CASSQIAGQETQYF
TRBD2	TRBJ2-7	TRBV10-3	-	TGTGCCATCAGTGAGGGGAGGGGTGAAACCTACGAGCAGTACTTC	CAISEGRGETYEQYF
TRBD1	TRBJ2-7	TRBV29-1	-	TGCAGCGCCACAGGGGGCGCAGGTCTCGACGAGCAGTACTTC	CSATGGAGLDEQYF
TRBD1	TRBJ1-4	TRBV29-1	-	TGCAGCGTTGGACAGGGAAAGGAAAAACTGTTTTTT	CSVGQGKEKLFF
TRBD2	TRBJ2-4	TRBV24-1	-	TGTGCCTCGAGCGGGGGTTCAAACATTCAGTACTTC	CASSGGSNIQYF
-	TRBJ1-4	TRBV4-1	-	TGCGCCAGCAGCCAAGTTTGGGGGCGTAGTAATGAAAAACTGTTTTTT	CASSQVWGRSNEKLFF
-	TRBJ1-2	TRBV3-1/TRBV3-2	-	TGTGCCAGCAGCCAAGGCACGCGGGGTGCCGGTTTGGGCTATGGCTACACCTTC	CASSQGTRGAGLGYGYTF
-	TRBJ2-7	TRBV4-1	-	TGCGCCAGCAGCCAAGATATTGCCACGTGGGACTTAACCTACGAGCAGTACTTC	CASSQDIATWDLTYEQYF